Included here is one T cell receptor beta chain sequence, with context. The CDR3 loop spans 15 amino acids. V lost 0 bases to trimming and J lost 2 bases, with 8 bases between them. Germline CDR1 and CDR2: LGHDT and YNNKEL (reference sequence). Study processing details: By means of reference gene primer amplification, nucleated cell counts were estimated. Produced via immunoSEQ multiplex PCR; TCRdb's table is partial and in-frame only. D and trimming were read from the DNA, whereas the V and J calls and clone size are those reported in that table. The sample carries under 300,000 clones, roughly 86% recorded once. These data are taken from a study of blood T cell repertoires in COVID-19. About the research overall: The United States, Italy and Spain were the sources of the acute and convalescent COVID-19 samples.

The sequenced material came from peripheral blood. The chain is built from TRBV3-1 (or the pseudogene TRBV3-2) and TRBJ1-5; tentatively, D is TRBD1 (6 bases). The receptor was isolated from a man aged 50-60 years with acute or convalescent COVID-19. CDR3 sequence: CASSQDNRGNQPQHF. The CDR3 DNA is TGTGCCAGCAGCCAAGATAACAGGGGCAATCAGCCCCAGCATTTT.